Listed here are 21 T cell receptor beta chains from one sample, sequenced in a study of CD8+ T cells in alopecia areata. RNA was extracted and reverse transcribed into cDNA as the sequencing template. Generated by immunoSEQ multiplex PCR, the TCRdb table keeps only in-frame clones and is missing some. The sample contains 170,000 or so clones, 50% to 65% of which appear only once. Treatment given: oral pan-JAK inhibitor, 5-10 mg twice daily. The sample in question was CD8+ T cells sorted from blood, obtained at week 24, from a patient treated with tofacitinib. These receptors all stem from a human donor with alopecia areata.

The CDR3 loop is CSVWGGGANEQFF. The CDR3 bases are TGCAGCGTTTGGGGCGGGGGGGCCAATGAGCAGTTCTTC. The rearrangement uses TRBV29-1 and TRBJ2-1; 9 bases fit TRBD2. V trimming: 5 bases; J trimming: 6 bases; junction bases outside the gene matches: 5. Germline lookup yields CDR1 SQVTM and CDR2 ANQGSEA. The CDR3 is 13 amino acids.

The rearrangement uses TRBV2 and TRBJ2-3; 7 bases fit TRBD2. CDR1 is SNHLY, CDR2 FYNNEI, per germline. There are 16 residues in the CDR3. The J segment lost 3 bases and the V segment lost 2 bases, leaving 8 bases of the junction unmatched. This chain's CDR3 is CASSESASGPTDTQYF. CDR3 bases: TGTGCCAGCAGTGAATCCGCTAGCGGACCAACAGATACGCAGTATTTT. Supplemented by reference TRBV2 and TRBJ2-3, the full variable domain reads EPEVTQTPSHQVTQMGQEVILRCVPISNHLYFYWYRQILGQKVEFLVSFYNNEISEKSEIFDDQFSVERPDGSNFTLKIRSTKLEDSAMYFCASSESASGPTDTQYFGPGTRLTVL.

This clone was seen a handful of times. The V gene is TRBV6-5, the J gene TRBJ1-2, with D maybe TRBD1 (5 bases). Trimming left V 0 bases short and J 8 bases short, with 10 bases between. CDR3 length equals 13 residues. Germline lookup yields CDR1 MNHEY and CDR2 SVGAGI. CDR3 nucleotides: TGTGCCAGCAGTTACTCGACGGGGGAGGGCTACACCTTC. Its protein is CASSYSTGEGYTF.

This clone came up once. In DNA form, the CDR3 reads TGCAGCGTTGGGACTAGCGGACGCACAGATACGCAGTATTTT. Its translation: CSVGTSGRTDTQYF. This chain joins TRBV29-1 and TRBJ2-3; TRBD2 matches 10 bases. With V trimmed by 4 bases and J by 1 base, 2 bases remained unmatched. The germline CDR1 and CDR2 sequences are SQVTM and ANQGSEA. This CDR3 has 14 residues.

This clone was seen more than once but under ten times. The V and J genes are TRBV30 and TRBJ2-2, with TRBD2 as a possible D gene (5 bases). The CDR3 length is 13 residues. Germline V gives CDR1 GTSNPN, CDR2 SVGIG (reference sequence). V lost 4 bases to trimming and J lost 6 bases, with 12 bases between them. The CDR3 DNA reads as TGTGCCTGGAACCCCCCGGGGTCCGGGGAGCTGTTTTTT. Its protein is CAWNPPGSGELFF. Full variable domain (missing parts from reference TRBV30 and TRBJ2-2): SQTIHQWPATLVQPVGSPLSLECTVEGTSNPNLYWYRQAAGRGLQLLFYSVGIGQISSEVPQNLSASRPQDRQFILSSKKLLLSDSGFYLCAWNPPGSGELFFGEGSRLTVL.

This clone showed up just a few times. The germline gene is not matched at one end of the junction; a read error may be the cause. J is TRBJ1-1 and V is TRBV29-1; D remains ambiguous. The CDR3 runs to 14 residues. Germline-derived CDR1 and CDR2 are SQVTM and ANQGSEA. Here the CDR3 reads CSFAPLAAADPELF. CDR3 DNA sequence: TGCAGCTTCGCCCCCCTGGCAGCCGCTGACCCCGAGCTCTTT.

V gene TRBV7-6 combines with J gene TRBJ2-2; D not certain. The CDR3 length is 17 residues. Germline-derived CDR1 and CDR2 are SGHVS and FNYEAQ. V gave up 5 bases and J gave up 3 bases, with 19 bases separating them. The CDR3 spells CASSPYSGLSDTGELFF. In nucleotides, the CDR3 is TGTGCCAGCAGCCCCTATAGTGGGTTGTCGGACACCGGGGAGCTGTTTTTT.

The chain uses TRBV21-1 and TRBJ2-7; the D call of TRBD2 is as the table states it, not checked on the DNA. TRBV21-1 is a recognized pseudogene. The CDR3 length is 14 residues. The CDR3 region has the DNA TGTGCCAGCAGCCGGGAGAGGGCGCCCTACGAGCAGTACTTC. Translating gives CASSRERAPYEQYF.

This clone came up a few times. V gene TRBV25-1 combines with J gene TRBJ1-2, with D hard to call. Trimming removed 5 bases from V and 2 bases from J, with 9 bases in between. Germline assignment: CDR1 MGHDK and CDR2 SYGVNS. The length of the CDR3 is 13 residues. The CDR3, as DNA: TGTGCCAGCAGTTTCGACCAAAACTATGGCTACACCTTC. Translating it yields CASSFDQNYGYTF.

V usage is TRBV6-6 and J usage is TRBJ1-1; D unresolved. With 4 bases removed from V and 5 bases from J, the gap between germline ends came to 17 bases. The CDR3 spans 15 residues. Germline CDR1 is MNHNY and CDR2 is SVGAGI (reference sequence). The CDR3 coding sequence is TGTGCCAGCAGTTTCGTTTCGCTGGGCTCAACTGAAGCTTTCTTT. This translates into CASSFVSLGSTEAFF.

This clone was observed a handful of times. V and J are TRBV7-9 and TRBJ1-5; D unclear. The CDR3 has 17 amino acids. V gave up 0 bases and J gave up 3 bases, with 15 bases separating them. Per germline, CDR1 SEHNR and CDR2 FQNEAQ (reference sequence). The CDR3, as DNA: TGTGCCAGCAGCTTAGCGCCCTACCCGCCGTCCAATCAGCCCCAGCATTTT. This translates into CASSLAPYPPSNQPQHF.

The chain employs TRBV12-5 and TRBJ2-1; tentatively, D is TRBD2 (6 bases). V was clipped by 1 base and J by 1 base, with 11 bases between them. The CDR3 loop spans 16 amino acids. Per germline, CDR1 LGHNT and CDR2 FRNRAP. The CDR3 region has the DNA TGTGCTAGTGGTTTGGATTGGGGAGGTTCCTACAATGAGCAGTTCTTC. This gives the protein CASGLDWGGSYNEQFF.

The chain is built from TRBV7-8 and TRBJ2-1; 7 positions agree with TRBD2. The CDR3 runs 15 residues. Germline-derived CDR1 and CDR2 are SGHVS and FQNEAQ. J was trimmed by 4 bases and V by 2 bases; bases with no gene match: 5. CDR3 protein: CASSLSSGGYNEQFF. The CDR3 DNA sequence: TGTGCCAGCAGCTTAAGTTCGGGGGGTTACAATGAGCAGTTCTTC.

Of note for this clone: One end of the junction fails to match germline, which may point to a read error. This chain uses TRBV7-9 with TRBJ1-6; possible D gene TRBD1, 6 bases. Germline V gives CDR1 SEHNR, CDR2 FQNEAQ (reference sequence). The CDR3 runs 15 residues. The CDR3 is CASSLGSAGDSPLHF. For the CDR3, the DNA is TGTGCCAGCAGTTTAGGTTCGGCAGGGGATTCACCCCTCCACTTT.

This clone was detected only a few times. The chain uses TRBV7-2 and TRBJ2-1, with D perhaps given as TRBD1 or TRBD2 (6 bases each). The CDR3 is 15 residues long. Germline V gene lookup returns CDR1 SGHTA and CDR2 FQGNSA. Trimming removed 2 bases at V and 5 bases at J, with 13 bases between. Here the CDR3 reads CASSLRRGVNNEQFF. The CDR3 DNA reads TGTGCCAGCAGCTTAAGGAGGGGGGTTAACAATGAGCAGTTCTTC.

J is TRBJ2-5 and V is TRBV10-3, with D tentatively TRBD1 or TRBD2 (5 bases each). Germline values: CDR1 ENHRY, CDR2 SYGVKD. The CDR3 totals 17 residues. V lost 4 bases and J lost 2, with 20 bases in between. The CDR3 loop reads CAISAEVGTLRQETQYF. In nucleotides, the CDR3 is TGTGCCATCAGTGCCGAAGTTGGGACCCTGAGGCAAGAGACCCAGTACTTC.

The genes are TRBV5-1 and TRBJ2-2; D is perhaps TRBD1 or TRBD2 (5 bases each). This CDR3 is built from 16 residues. Germline CDR1 SGHRS, CDR2 YFSETQ. Trimming removed 4 bases at V and 2 bases at J, with 15 bases between. The CDR3 bases are TGCGCCAGCAGCGCCTGGGGACGGAGTAACACCGGGGAGCTGTTTTTT. Its protein is CASSAWGRSNTGELFF.

V and J are TRBV9 and TRBJ2-6; 8 bases are shared with TRBD1. V shed 3 bases and J 2 bases; nucleotides not matched to a gene: 10. Germline CDR1 SGDLS, CDR2 YYNGEE. The CDR3 spans 18 residues. The CDR3 here is CASSAPRTGKTGANVLTF. The CDR3 coding sequence is TGTGCCAGCAGCGCCCCGCGGACAGGGAAGACTGGGGCCAACGTCCTGACTTTC.

The sample holds a few counts of this clone. This chain connects TRBV9 to TRBJ2-3; D remains ambiguous. Germline-derived CDR1 and CDR2 are SGDLS and YYNGEE. The CDR3 has 15 amino acids. Trimming took 0 bases from V and 5 from J, leaving 13 bases between them. This chain's CDR3 is CASSVESSPRDTQYF. The CDR3 DNA follows: TGTGCCAGCAGCGTAGAGTCCTCTCCCCGAGATACGCAGTATTTT.

This clone was observed a handful of times. The chain joins TRBV19 to TRBJ2-1; 9 bases map to TRBD2. Germline assignment: CDR1 LNHDA and CDR2 SQIVND (reference sequence). The CDR3 consists of 13 residues. V lost 4 bases and J lost 7; bases outside the gene matches: 2. Here the CDR3 DNA reads TGTGCCAGTAGTAGCGGGGGGGCGAATGAGCAGTTCTTC. Translation: CASSSGGANEQFF.

The chain carries TRBV5-4 and TRBJ2-3; D is undetermined. CDR3 size: 17 residues. Trimming left V 0 bases short and J 1 base short, with 15 bases between. Per germline, CDR1 SGHNT and CDR2 YYREEE (reference sequence). The chain's CDR3 is CASSLAVSAGGTDTQYF. The CDR3 bases are TGTGCCAGCAGCTTGGCCGTAAGCGCAGGTGGCACAGATACGCAGTATTTT.